Following are 24 T cell receptor beta chains from one sample sequenced in a study of T-cell memory formation after mild COVID-19. MiXCR was run by TCRdb on the 5' RACE reads, yielding one entry per CDR3 protein. The profile shows around 440,000 distinct CDR3 sequences, over 15% of them singletons. Sequenced: PBMCs or a T cell subset sorted from them (not recorded which). The receptors were sampled from an adult woman who had mild COVID-19 (a few samples of this study predate the infection). Cell type and time point are not known.

This clonotype showed up just a few times. The J gene is TRBJ2-5, the V gene TRBV7-6; maybe TRBD2 (5 bases). This CDR3 has 16 amino acids. Per the germline V gene, CDR1 is SGHVS and CDR2 is FNYEAQ. Between the trimmed V and J ends, which lost 1 base and 5 bases, there was a span of 17 bases. The DNA for the CDR3 is TGTGCCAGCAGCTTAGTAGGTGGGAGCTTTAGCGAGACCCAGTACTTC. As protein: CASSLVGGSFSETQYF.

The gene calls are TRBV7-9 and TRBJ2-7, with no clear D. V dropped 3 bases and J dropped 3 bases, with 9 bases sitting between them. The CDR3 spans 13 residues. CDR1 is SEHNR, CDR2 FQNEAQ, per germline (reference sequence). The CDR3 DNA is TGTGCCAGCAGCTTTCTCCCCGACTACGAGCAGTACTTC. Protein: CASSFLPDYEQYF.

This clonotype was recorded a few times. This chain joins TRBV2 and TRBJ1-1; maybe TRBD1 (6 bases). V was trimmed by 6 bases and J by 6 bases, leaving 20 bases between them. The CDR3 runs 15 residues. The germline CDR1 and CDR2 sequences are SNHLY and FYNNEI. This CDR3 reads CASSLTGGQGPEAFF. CDR3 DNA sequence: TGTGCCAGCAGCCTCACCGGGGGGCAGGGCCCTGAAGCTTTCTTT.

The J gene is TRBJ2-1, the V gene TRBV19, with a possible D match to TRBD2 (5 bases). Germline V gives CDR1 LNHDA, CDR2 SQIVND (reference sequence). V was clipped by 6 bases and J by 4 bases, with 19 bases between them. The CDR3 length is 16 residues. The CDR3 DNA sequence: TGTGCCAGTAGCGACCCGGGGTACAACCAATACAATGAGCAGTTCTTC. Translated, it gives CASSDPGYNQYNEQFF.

This chain links TRBV29-1 with TRBJ2-1, with D possibly matching TRBD2 (5 bases). Trimming cost V 4 bases and J 6 bases, with 16 bases left between them. Germline values: CDR1 SQVTM, CDR2 ANQGSEA. The CDR3 consists of 14 residues. In DNA, the CDR3 is TGCAGCGTTGTAGCGAGCTCAATCTCCAATGAGCAGTTCTTC. The encoded protein is CSVVASSISNEQFF.

The chain has TRBV24-1 and TRBJ2-3; no firm D call. Germline CDR1 reads KGHDR; CDR2 reads SFDVKD. This CDR3 contains 11 residues. V lost 5 bases, J lost 6 bases, and 5 bases lay in between. Here the CDR3 DNA reads TGTGCCACCAGTGGGCGGGATACGCAGTATTTT. As protein: CATSGRDTQYF.

This chain joins TRBV5-6 and TRBJ2-7; no clear D gene. The CDR3 is 15 amino acids. The V end was cut by 0 bases, the J end by 2 bases, with 12 bases between. The V gene's germline CDR1 is SGHDT and CDR2 YYEEEE. This CDR3 is CASSLARDLTYEQYF. The DNA for the CDR3 is TGTGCCAGCAGCTTGGCCCGCGACTTGACCTACGAGCAGTACTTC.

This clonotype was observed a few times. The chain employs TRBV29-1 and TRBJ1-1; TRBD1 is a possible D gene (6 bases). In germline, CDR1 is SQVTM, CDR2 ANQGSEA. The ends were cut back, 4 bases at V and 3 bases at J, with 15 bases in the middle. The CDR3 contains 14 residues. The CDR3 here is CSVGGGGMDTEAFF. Written as DNA, the CDR3 is TGCAGCGTTGGGGGAGGGGGAATGGACACTGAAGCTTTCTTT.

The sample holds a few counts of this clonotype. The J gene is TRBJ2-7, the V gene TRBV29-1; D ambiguous. The V end was cut by 5 bases, the J end by 0 bases, with 11 bases between. This CDR3 contains 13 residues. Germline V gives CDR1 SQVTM, CDR2 ANQGSEA. CDR3 in amino acids: CSVSQESSYEQYF. In DNA, the CDR3 is TGCAGCGTTTCTCAGGAAAGCTCCTACGAGCAGTACTTC.

The genes are TRBV5-1 and TRBJ2-7, with unresolved D. The CDR3 totals 14 residues. Trimming shortened V by 4 bases and J by 7 bases, and 18 bases separated the two germline ends. The V gene's germline CDR1 is SGHRS and CDR2 YFSETQ. The CDR3 reads CASSLLYQQVEQYF. The CDR3 DNA is TGCGCCAGCAGCCTCCTTTATCAGCAGGTAGAGCAGTACTTC.

V usage is TRBV7-3 and J usage is TRBJ2-5; 11 bases agree with TRBD2. The CDR3 totals 16 residues. The ends lost 2 bases at V and 5 bases at J; junction bases unmatched: 7. Germline V gene data show CDR1 as SGHTA and CDR2 as FQGTGA. CDR3 protein: CASSLSVAGGRETQYF. The CDR3 region has the DNA TGTGCCAGCAGCTTATCGGTAGCGGGGGGGCGCGAGACCCAGTACTTC.

This clonotype was detected a few times. The chain has TRBV13 and TRBJ2-1; 7 positions agree with TRBD1. V lost 5 bases and J lost 4; bases outside the gene matches: 8. The germline CDR1 and CDR2 sequences are PRHDT and FYEKMQ (reference sequence). The CDR3 has 15 residues. The CDR3 sequence: CASSHRQGLYNEQFF. The DNA of the CDR3 is TGTGCCAGCAGCCACCGACAGGGCTTGTACAATGAGCAGTTCTTC.

This chain joins TRBV6-5 and TRBJ1-1; D gene uncertain. CDR1 is MNHEY, CDR2 SVGAGI, per germline. The CDR3 length is 14 residues. Between the trimmed V and J ends, which lost 4 bases and 1 base, there was a span of 10 bases. In DNA form, the CDR3 reads TGTGCCAGCAGTTCTACCTCCAGGAACACTGAAGCTTTCTTT. It encodes CASSSTSRNTEAFF.

The sample holds a few counts of this clonotype. J is TRBJ2-1 and V is TRBV30, with a possible D match to TRBD2 (6 bases). This CDR3 has 19 amino acids. Trimming took 3 bases from V and 1 from J, leaving 25 bases between them. Germline lookup yields CDR1 GTSNPN and CDR2 SVGIG (reference sequence). For the CDR3, the DNA is TGTGCCTGGAGCCCAGTCGGCGGATTGGGAGGAGATTCCTACAATGAGCAGTTCTTC. This codes for CAWSPVGGLGGDSYNEQFF.

This clonotype was picked up a small number of times. CDR3 sequence: CASSFSDGDGENIQYF. The CDR3 DNA follows: TGTGCCAGCAGCTTCAGTGACGGAGACGGCGAAAACATTCAGTACTTC. The chain is built from TRBV11-1 and TRBJ2-4; unclear D gene. Looked up from germline, CDR1 is SGHAT and CDR2 is FQDESV (reference sequence). There are 16 residues in the CDR3. The V end lost 3 bases, the J end lost 5 bases, and 17 bases lay between the germline ends.

This clonotype was picked up a small number of times. This chain joins TRBV5-6 and TRBJ2-6, with 8 nucleotides matching TRBD1. The V gene end was trimmed by 4 bases and the J gene end by 16 bases; junction bases not matched to a gene: 10. This CDR3 region has 13 residues. CDR1 SGHDT and CDR2 YYEEEE come from the germline V gene. CDR3 residues: CASSQTDRDSLTF. DNA for the CDR3: TGTGCCAGCAGCCAAACGGACAGGGACTCACTGACTTTC.

This clonotype was seen many times. This chain connects TRBV4-3 to TRBJ2-5, with no clear D. Germline V gene sequence: CDR1 LGHNA, CDR2 YSLEER. Trimming shortened V by 4 bases and J by 3 bases, and 12 bases separated the two germline ends. This CDR3 spans 14 amino acids. In DNA form, the CDR3 reads TGCGCCAGCAGCCCCCAGCACGGCGAAGAGACCCAGTACTTC. This encodes CASSPQHGEETQYF.

The chain uses TRBV25-1 and TRBJ2-2; 10 bases map to TRBD2. Germline CDR1 is MGHDK and CDR2 is SYGVNS. The ends lost 8 bases at V and 5 bases at J; junction bases unmatched: 5. This CDR3 spans 14 amino acids. The CDR3 region has the DNA TGTGCCAGCCTAGCGGGAGCTGGAACCGGGGAGCTGTTTTTT. Translating gives CASLAGAGTGELFF.

This chain uses TRBV20-1 with TRBJ2-7; TRBD2 is a possible D gene (5 bases). The germline V gene encodes CDR1 DFQATT and CDR2 SNEGSKA (reference sequence). The germline V and J ends were trimmed by 5 bases and 3 bases, with 8 bases remaining between them. This CDR3 is 11 amino acids long. CDR3 nucleotide sequence: TGCAGTGCTGACTATCGCTACGAGCAGTACTTC. It yields the protein CSADYRYEQYF.

This clonotype was seen more than once but under ten times. V is TRBV7-8 and J is TRBJ1-1; D ambiguous. There are 13 residues in the CDR3. The V gene lost 1 base and the J gene lost 10 bases, with 13 bases spanning the gap. The V gene's germline CDR1 is SGHVS and CDR2 FQNEAQ. CDR3 sequence (DNA): TGTGCCAGCAGCTTAGGTGGCACACCTGTAGCTTTCTTT. As protein: CASSLGGTPVAFF.

The chain has TRBV7-6 and TRBJ2-7; D may be TRBD1 or TRBD2 (5 bases each). The germline V gene has CDR1 SGHVS and CDR2 FNYEAQ. Trimming shortened V by 2 bases and J by 8 bases, and 13 bases separated the two germline ends. The CDR3 contains 13 residues. The CDR3 is CASSLTEEGQQYF. The CDR3 DNA reads TGTGCCAGCAGCTTAACCGAAGAGGGGCAGCAGTACTTC.

CDR3 nucleotides: TGTGCCAGCAGCACCGGGACAGCGAACACTGAAGCTTTCTTT. This codes for CASSTGTANTEAFF. The chain links TRBV11-2 to TRBJ1-1; 7 bases match TRBD1. V lost 5 bases, J lost 1 base, and 4 bases stayed unmatched. Germline V gene lookup returns CDR1 SGHAT and CDR2 FQNNGV. This CDR3 region has 14 residues.

The chain combines TRBV20-1 with TRBJ2-1; tentative D call: TRBD2 (5 bases). The V end was cut by 1 base, the J end by 0 bases, with 25 bases between. The length of the CDR3 is 20 residues. The germline gives CDR1 DFQATT, CDR2 SNEGSKA (reference sequence). Written as DNA, the CDR3 is TGCAGTGCTAGAGGTATCCAACCCTCGGGGAGCGGTAACTCCTACAATGAGCAGTTCTTC. Translated: CSARGIQPSGSGNSYNEQFF.

In its sample, this clonotype was seen a few times. The rearrangement joins TRBV6-1 to TRBJ2-7; unclear D gene. With 0 bases removed from V and 3 bases from J, the gap between germline ends came to 9 bases. The CDR3 spans 14 residues. In germline, CDR1 is MNHNS, CDR2 SASEGT. The CDR3 is CASSEARPNYEQYF. The CDR3 bases are TGTGCCAGCAGTGAAGCGCGGCCGAACTACGAGCAGTACTTC.